These 31 T cell receptor beta chains came from one sample sequenced in a study of blood T cell repertoires in COVID-19. Libraries were prepared by immunoSEQ multiplex PCR; TCRdb keeps only in-frame clonotypes and omits some of them. The data contain some 300,000 clones, about nine tenths of them singletons. The sample comprised PBMCs or T cells enriched from blood (not recorded which). These receptors came from a young man who had recovered from COVID-19.

The chain links TRBV5-8 to TRBJ1-6, with TRBD1 identical over 7 bases. In germline, CDR1 is SGHTS, CDR2 YDEGEE. This CDR3 comprises 13 residues. Trimming at V came to 2 bases and at J to 8 bases, leaving 1 base not matched to a gene. The CDR3 bases are TGTGCCAGCAGCTTTGACAGGGATTCACCCCTCCACTTT. This codes for CASSFDRDSPLHF.

V is TRBV21-1 and J is TRBJ1-4. TRBV21-1 is tagged as a pseudogene. The CDR3 extends over 15 amino acids. The CDR3 is CASSSPEGSCEKLFF. CDR3 DNA: TGTGCCAGCAGCAGTCCGGAGGGTTCATGCGAAAAACTGTTTTTT.

This clone was recorded only once. This sequence joins TRBV28 and TRBJ2-1; D possibly corresponds to TRBD1 (5 bases). Germline V gene sequence: CDR1 MDHEN, CDR2 SYDVKM. The CDR3 length is 15 residues. The V end lost 1 base, the J end lost 5 bases, and 12 bases lay between the germline ends. CDR3 DNA sequence: TGTGCCAGCAGTTTATCAGGGTGGGTGGACAATGAGCAGTTCTTC. It codes for CASSLSGWVDNEQFF.

V and J are TRBV3-1 (or the pseudogene TRBV3-2) and TRBJ2-5; D is possibly TRBD2 (5 bases). The CDR3 extends over 9 amino acids. Germline CDR1 and CDR2: LGHDT and YNNKEL (reference sequence). V lost 11 bases and J lost 11, with 12 bases in between. The CDR3 nucleotides read TGTGCCTCCCGGGGAAGGCAGTACTTC. Protein product: CASRGRQYF.

This clone was picked up a small number of times. The chain links TRBV14 to TRBJ2-7; 8 bases are a match to TRBD2. The CDR3 extends over 16 amino acids. V trimming: 0 bases; J trimming: 2 bases; junction bases outside the gene matches: 6. Germline V gene data show CDR1 as SGHDN and CDR2 as FVKESK. The CDR3 nucleotides read TGTGCCAGCAGCCAAGAACTGGGCGGGGGGCCCTACGAGCAGTACTTC. It specifies CASSQELGGGPYEQYF. Looking up the rest from reference TRBV14 and TRBJ2-7 gives the full variable domain: EAGVTQFPSHSVIEKGQTVTLRCDPISGHDNLYWYRRVMGKEIKFLLHFVKESKQDESGMPNNRFLAERTGGTYSTLKVQPAELEDSGVYFCASSQELGGGPYEQYFGPGTRLTVT.

CDR3 sequence reads: CASSEDTGLTEQYF. The CDR3 region has the DNA TGTGCCAGCAGTGAGGATACAGGGCTGACCGAGCAGTACTTC. The chain combines TRBV6-4 with TRBJ2-7; TRBD1 is a possible D gene (6 bases). Germline lookup yields CDR1 MRHNA and CDR2 SNTAGT. Trimming took off 3 bases at V and 6 bases at J, with 15 bases between the two ends. This CDR3 has 14 residues.

This chain uses TRBV19 with TRBJ1-5; 10 positions agree with TRBD1. Germline V gene lookup returns CDR1 LNHDA and CDR2 SQIVND (reference sequence). The CDR3 covers 15 residues. J was trimmed by 0 bases and V by 8 bases; bases with no gene match: 4. CDR3 in DNA: TGTGCCAGTCGGGACAGGGGCTATAGCAATCAGCCCCAGCATTTT. It translates to CASRDRGYSNQPQHF.

This sequence joins TRBV11-3 and TRBJ1-4; no clear D gene. Trimming left V 5 bases short and J 5 bases short, with 6 bases between. This CDR3 comprises 12 residues. The germline CDR1 and CDR2 sequences are SGHNT and YENEEA. CDR3 protein: CASSRGNEKLFF. The CDR3 coding sequence is TGTGCCAGCAGCCGAGGAAATGAAAAACTGTTTTTT. The full variable domain, completed using reference TRBV11-3 and TRBJ1-4, is EAGVVQSPRYKIIEKKQPVAFWCNPISGHNTLYWYLQNLGQGPELLIRYENEEAVDDSQLPKDRFSAERLKGVDSTLKIQPAELGDSAVYLCASSRGNEKLFFGSGTQLSVL.

The chain couples TRBV30 to TRBJ2-3, with TRBD2 matching over 7 bases. Losses at the gene ends were 5 bases for V and 4 bases for J; bases not matched to a gene: 9. In germline, CDR1 is GTSNPN, CDR2 SVGIG (reference sequence). This CDR3 spans 14 amino acids. CDR3 in amino acids: CAWGGGGSSDTQYF. CDR3 bases: TGTGCCTGGGGGGGTGGCGGGAGCTCAGATACGCAGTATTTT. The variable domain in full, completed from reference TRBV30 and TRBJ2-3, reads SQTIHQWPATLVQPVGSPLSLECTVEGTSNPNLYWYRQAAGRGLQLLFYSVGIGQISSEVPQNLSASRPQDRQFILSSKKLLLSDSGFYLCAWGGGGSSDTQYFGPGTRLTVL.

This clone has a single count. This chain connects TRBV6-5 to TRBJ1-4, with 7 bases fitting TRBD1. CDR1 MNHEY and CDR2 SVGAGI come from the germline V gene. This CDR3 comprises 13 residues. V was clipped by 6 bases and J by 4 bases; unmatched bases: 2. CDR3 DNA sequence: TGTGCCAGCAGACAGGGGATTAATGAAAAACTGTTTTTT. It specifies CASRQGINEKLFF.

V usage is TRBV28 and J usage is TRBJ1-3; D ambiguous. Germline V lookup: CDR1 MDHEN, CDR2 SYDVKM. Deletions cut 3 bases from V and 4 bases from J, with 13 bases between. CDR3 length: 15 amino acids. The CDR3 nucleotides are TGTGCCAGCAGTTTCGAGAGGGTAAAAGGAAACACCATATATTTT. Its protein product is CASSFERVKGNTIYF. The variable domain in full, completed from reference TRBV28 and TRBJ1-3, reads DVKVTQSSRYLVKRTGEKVFLECVQDMDHENMFWYRQDPGLGLRLIYFSYDVKMKEKGDIPEGYSVSREKKERFSLILESASTNQTSMYLCASSFERVKGNTIYFGEGSWLTVV.

The chain employs TRBV6-2 or TRBV6-3 and TRBJ2-7, with TRBD2 matching over 11 bases. V lost 6 bases and J lost 4; bases outside the gene matches: 5. This CDR3 region has 14 residues. Germline V lookup: CDR1 MNHEY, CDR2 SVGEGT. Here the CDR3 reads CASSTSGGLYEQYF. In DNA, the CDR3 is TGTGCCAGCAGCACTAGCGGGGGATTGTACGAGCAGTACTTC.

This clone was seen once. The chain carries TRBV9 and TRBJ2-3; 7 bases fit TRBD2. V shed 2 bases and J 6 bases; nucleotides not matched to a gene: 6. The CDR3 length is 14 residues. In germline, CDR1 is SGDLS, CDR2 YYNGEE. The CDR3 region has the DNA TGTGCCAGCAGCGTGGGACTATCCGCCGATACGCAGTATTTT. Its translation is CASSVGLSADTQYF.

V usage is TRBV11-2 and J usage is TRBJ2-3, with 8 bases that match TRBD2. The V and J ends lost 3 bases and 2 bases, in that order; junction bases with no gene match: 4. Germline loops: CDR1 SGHAT, CDR2 FQNNGV. The CDR3 is 15 residues long. The CDR3 region has the DNA TGTGCCAGCAGCTTGCGGGGGGACTACACAGATACGCAGTATTTT. Translated, it gives CASSLRGDYTDTQYF.

CDR3 bases: TGTGCAAGCCAAGGAGGCGCCCTCGAGAGAACTGAAGCTTTCTTT. It translates to CASQGGALERTEAFF. The rearrangement joins TRBV12-2 to TRBJ1-1. TRBV12-2 is noted as a pseudogene. The CDR3 contains 15 residues.

Here the CDR3 reads CATSRGGSGLMLWNEKLFF. CDR3 DNA: TGTGCCACCAGCAGGGGGGGATCGGGATTAATGCTGTGGAATGAAAAACTGTTTTTT. This sequence joins TRBV15 and TRBJ1-4, with D perhaps matching TRBD1 (5 bases). The CDR3 extends over 19 amino acids. Trimming stripped 3 bases from V and 5 bases from J, with 25 bases between. Germline lookup yields CDR1 LNHNV and CDR2 YYDKDF (reference sequence).

The V and J genes are TRBV19 and TRBJ2-2; 10 nucleotides align to TRBD1. CDR1 is LNHDA, CDR2 SQIVND, per germline (reference sequence). The CDR3 covers 15 residues. J was trimmed by 4 bases and V by 6 bases; bases with no gene match: 5. CDR3 sequence reads: CASRGQGYRTGELFF. The CDR3 DNA sequence: TGTGCCAGTAGGGGACAGGGGTATCGCACCGGGGAGCTGTTTTTT.

The V gene is TRBV25-1, the J gene TRBJ2-6, with D possibly matching TRBD2 (5 bases). The CDR3 totals 17 residues. The germline V gene encodes CDR1 MGHDK and CDR2 SYGVNS. Trimming pared 1 base from V and 5 bases from J, leaving 15 bases between. The CDR3 DNA follows: TGTGCCAGCAGTGAATTGTGGGGAGAAGGAAGGGCCAACGTCCTGACTTTC. Translated, it gives CASSELWGEGRANVLTF. The variable domain in full, completed from reference TRBV25-1 and TRBJ2-6, reads EADIYQTPRYLVIGTGKKITLECSQTMGHDKMYWYQQDPGMELHLIHYSYGVNSTEKGDLSSESTVSRIRTEHFPLTLESARPSHTSQYLCASSELWGEGRANVLTFGAGSRLTVL.

V is TRBV6-6 and J is TRBJ2-5, with TRBD2 matching over 14 bases. J gave up 2 bases and V 5 bases, and 10 bases lay outside the gene matches. The CDR3 is 18 residues long. Germline values: CDR1 MNHNY, CDR2 SVGAGI (reference sequence). In DNA form, the CDR3 reads TGTGCCAGCAGTCCGGGACTAGCGGGGGTTTTGGGGCAAGAGACCCAGTACTTC. Its translation: CASSPGLAGVLGQETQYF.

A few counts support this clone. V usage is TRBV28 and J usage is TRBJ1-2, with a tentative D call TRBD1 (6 bases). Germline V gene lookup returns CDR1 MDHEN and CDR2 SYDVKM. The V gene lost 5 bases and the J gene lost 0 bases, with 16 bases spanning the gap. This CDR3 region has 16 residues. The CDR3 sequence is CASSGGGGKSNYGYTF. The CDR3, as DNA: TGTGCCAGCAGTGGGGGGGGCGGTAAATCTAACTATGGCTACACCTTC.

This chain uses TRBV2 with TRBJ2-2; TRBD1 might be the D (6 bases). Germline V lookup: CDR1 SNHLY, CDR2 FYNNEI. The CDR3 has 14 amino acids. Trimming took 7 bases from V and 2 from J, leaving 11 bases between them. The CDR3 DNA reads as TGTGCCAGCAAGGCAGGGGCCAACACCGGGGAGCTGTTTTTT. Its translation is CASKAGANTGELFF.

The rearrangement links TRBV11-3 to TRBJ1-1; 10 bases match TRBD1. Germline trimming cut 5 bases from V and 8 bases from J; bases unmatched to any gene: 5. This CDR3 comprises 13 residues. From germline, CDR1 is SGHNT and CDR2 YENEEA. CDR3 amino acids: CASSLDRGLEAFF. CDR3 bases: TGTGCCAGCAGCCTGGACAGGGGGTTAGAAGCTTTCTTT. The full variable domain, with the rest looked up from reference TRBV11-3 and TRBJ1-1, is EAGVVQSPRYKIIEKKQPVAFWCNPISGHNTLYWYLQNLGQGPELLIRYENEEAVDDSQLPKDRFSAERLKGVDSTLKIQPAELGDSAVYLCASSLDRGLEAFFGQGTRLTVV.

The chain employs TRBV19 and TRBJ1-1; 10 nucleotides align to TRBD1. V lost 5 bases and J lost 5; bases outside the gene matches: 5. The CDR3 has 14 amino acids. Germline V CDR1 and CDR2: LNHDA, SQIVND (reference sequence). CDR3 in DNA: TGTGCCAGTAGTCGACAGGGGGCACGAACTGAAGCTTTCTTT. Amino acid sequence: CASSRQGARTEAFF. Combining the CDR3 with reference TRBV19 and TRBJ1-1 gives the whole variable domain DGGITQSPKYLFRKEGQNVTLSCEQNLNHDAMYWYRQDPGQGLRLIYYSQIVNDFQKGDIAEGYSVSREKKESFPLTVTSAQKNPTAFYLCASSRQGARTEAFFGQGTRLTVV.

The V and J genes are TRBV5-6 and TRBJ2-7; 9 bases agree with TRBD2. V dropped 2 bases and J dropped 2; count of bases not matched to a gene: 2. This CDR3 contains 14 residues. CDR1 and CDR2 (germline): SGHDT, YYEEEE. Here the CDR3 DNA reads TGTGCCAGCAGCTTTAGCGGGGGCACCTACGAGCAGTACTTC. Its translation: CASSFSGGTYEQYF.

The rearrangement uses TRBV4-1 and TRBJ1-4, with 12 nucleotides matching TRBD1. The CDR3 extends over 17 amino acids. CDR1 and CDR2 (germline): MGHRA, YSYEKL. The V segment lost 3 bases and the J segment 5 bases; nucleotides outside the gene matches: 7. In DNA, the CDR3 is TGCGCCAGCAGCCACCTGGGACAGGGGGCGGAAAATGAAAAACTGTTTTTT. It yields the protein CASSHLGQGAENEKLFF.

In regard to this clone: One junction end disagrees with the germline gene, perhaps due to a read error. The genes are TRBV7-7 and TRBJ1-5; no firm D call. Germline V gene sequence: CDR1 SSHAT, CDR2 FNYEAQ (reference sequence). This CDR3 region has 13 residues. Written as DNA, the CDR3 is TGTGCTAGCAGCTTAGATTACAGACAGCCCCAGCATTTT. As protein: CASSLDYRQPQHF.

The chain combines TRBV3-1 (or the pseudogene TRBV3-2) with TRBJ2-2; the match to TRBD2 covers 10 bases. CDR1 and CDR2 from the germline V gene are LGHDT and YNNKEL (reference sequence). V dropped 4 bases and J dropped 5; count of bases not matched to a gene: 7. This CDR3 is 16 amino acids long. In DNA, the CDR3 is TGTGCCAGCAGCCCCCTAGCGGGGGTGCAAACCGGGGAGCTGTTTTTT. It codes for CASSPLAGVQTGELFF.

The genes are TRBV27 and TRBJ2-5, with D possibly TRBD2 on 5 matching bases. Trimming removed 3 bases from V and 4 bases from J, with 9 bases in between. From germline, CDR1 is MNHEY and CDR2 SMNVEV (reference sequence). The CDR3 spans 13 residues. The CDR3 here is CASSLGSAETQYF. CDR3 DNA sequence: TGTGCCAGCAGTTTGGGGAGTGCAGAGACCCAGTACTTC.

This clone was observed once. This chain connects TRBV25-1 to TRBJ1-2; TRBD1 might be the D (6 bases). The V gene's germline CDR1 is MGHDK and CDR2 SYGVNS. CDR3 size: 13 residues. V lost 8 bases, J lost 4 bases, and 14 bases lay in between. CDR3 loop: CASRQAPAYGYTF. The CDR3 nucleotides read TGTGCCAGCCGACAGGCCCCCGCCTATGGCTACACCTTC.

The CDR3 loop reads CASSPPGGSNQPQHF. CDR3 nucleotide sequence: TGCGCCAGCAGCCCCCCAGGGGGCAGCAATCAGCCCCAGCATTTT. This sequence joins TRBV4-1 and TRBJ1-5; 8 positions match TRBD1. Looked up from germline, CDR1 is MGHRA and CDR2 is YSYEKL. With V trimmed by 4 bases and J by 1 base, 3 bases remained unmatched. The CDR3 contains 15 residues.

The rearrangement joins TRBV5-1 to TRBJ2-3, with 10 bases lining up with TRBD1. Losses at the gene ends were 4 bases for V and 2 bases for J; bases not matched to a gene: 10. Germline V gene data show CDR1 as SGHRS and CDR2 as YFSETQ. The CDR3 has 17 amino acids. The CDR3 bases are TGCGCCAGCAGCCTGGCGGGCGGACAGGGGGACACAGATACGCAGTATTTT. Amino acid sequence: CASSLAGGQGDTDTQYF. The full variable domain, rest sourced from reference TRBV5-1 and TRBJ2-3, is KAGVTQTPRYLIKTRGQQVTLSCSPISGHRSVSWYQQTPGQGLQFLFEYFSETQRNKGNFPGRFSGRQFSNSRSEMNVSTLELGDSALYLCASSLAGGQGDTDTQYFGPGTRLTVL.